These T cell receptor beta chains were read from a single sample in a study of T cells in Graves' hyperthyroidism and ophthalmopathy. A single record per CDR3 protein comes from TCRdb applying MiXCR to the multiplex PCR reads. Of 300,000 to 450,000 distinct CDR3 sequences listed, 17% are singletons. The sequencing input was blood. The receptors stem from a woman in her 30s with Graves' hyperthyroidism that later progressed to Graves' ophthalmopathy. CDR3s include the opening cysteine and the closing phenylalanine or tryptophan. Each record gives: clone size, D gene, J gene, V gene, CDR3 protein, CDR3 DNA. D genes are given only for firm matches. Not every row has a clone size; where given, it reads once, few, many or a size class.

many	.	TRBJ2-3	TRBV3-1	CATGGTPREVDTQYF	TGTGCCACCGGAGGGACTCCCAGAGAAGTAGATACGCAGTATTTT
few	.	TRBJ2-5	TRBV7-6	CASSFSQETQYF	TGTGCCAGCAGCTTTAGCCAAGAGACCCAGTACTTC
.	TRBD2	TRBJ2-5	TRBV20-1	CSARGTSDLVFEETQYF	TGCAGTGCTCGCGGGACTAGCGATTTGGTTTTCGAAGAGACCCAGTACTTC
many	.	TRBJ2-1	TRBV5-5	CASSLDVGDQFF	TGTGCCAGCAGCTTGGATGTTGGGGACCAGTTCTTC
many	.	TRBJ1-5	TRBV6-5	CASSYFVSTGRVAQPQHF	TGTGCCAGCAGTTACTTCGTCTCGACAGGTCGGGTGGCTCAGCCCCAGCATTTT
few	.	TRBJ1-1	TRBV6-1	CASSWTSGATEAFF	TGTGCCAGCAGTTGGACTTCTGGCGCCACTGAAGCTTTCTTT
few	.	TRBJ2-5	TRBV18	CASSPPEGRPLRTQYF	TGTGCCAGCTCACCACCGGAGGGGAGACCTTTACGGACCCAGTACTTC
.	.	TRBJ1-1	TRBV27	CASSFSFRGMANTEAFF	TGTGCCAGCAGTTTCTCTTTTCGTGGGATGGCGAACACTGAAGCTTTCTTT
few	.	TRBJ2-7	TRBV29-1	CTQRRDSYEQYF	TGCACCCAAAGGCGGGACTCCTACGAGCAGTACTTC
many	TRBD2	TRBJ2-7	TRBV20-1	CSARLGLAGYEQYF	TGCAGTGCTAGACTGGGACTAGCGGGATACGAGCAGTACTTC
.	.	TRBJ1-1	TRBV19	CASSIMRGTLGTEAFF	TGTGCCAGTAGTATTATGAGGGGTACACTGGGAACTGAAGCTTTCTTT
few	.	TRBJ1-4	TRBV19	CASMRAATNEKLFF	TGTGCCAGTATGCGAGCTGCAACTAATGAAAAACTGTTTTTT
.	TRBD2	TRBJ2-1	TRBV19	CASSIPSGRINEQFF	TGTGCCAGTAGTATACCCAGCGGGAGAATCAATGAGCAGTTCTTC
once	TRBD2	TRBJ2-1	TRBV12-3/TRBV12-4	CASRQTSGIGNEQFF	TGTGCCAGCAGGCAGACTAGCGGGATTGGCAATGAGCAGTTCTTC
many	.	TRBJ1-6	TRBV27	CASSLGGLGSPLHF	TGTGCCAGCAGTTTAGGGGGGCTCGGTTCACCCCTCCACTTT
many	.	TRBJ2-2	TRBV11-2	CASSLGYGDGELFF	TGTGCCAGCAGCTTAGGTTATGGCGACGGGGAGCTGTTTTTT
few	TRBD2	TRBJ2-1	TRBV3-1	CASSRDSGSGDEQFF	TGTGCCAGCAGCCGGGATAGCGGGAGCGGAGATGAGCAGTTCTTC
.	.	TRBJ1-1	TRBV6-1	CASSEGAAGSAEAFF	TGTGCCAGCAGTGAAGGCGCGGCAGGCTCCGCTGAAGCTTTCTTT
many	.	TRBJ1-2	TRBV6-1	CASSEAMGTNYGYTF	TGTGCCAGCAGTGAAGCCATGGGGACCAACTATGGCTACACCTTC
many	.	TRBJ2-3	TRBV20-1	CSASWTAGTSTDTQYF	TGCAGTGCTAGTTGGACAGCCGGGACTTCCACAGATACGCAGTATTTT
.	TRBD1	TRBJ1-2	TRBV19	CASSAGGADYGYTF	TGTGCCAGTAGCGCAGGGGGCGCTGACTATGGCTACACCTTC
.	.	TRBJ1-2	TRBV19	CASSWGYSPYGYTF	TGTGCCAGTAGTTGGGGGTACAGTCCCTACGGCTACACCTTC
many	.	TRBJ2-1	TRBV9	CASSPEGEQFF	TGTGCCAGCAGCCCCGAGGGTGAGCAGTTCTTC
few	TRBD1	TRBJ1-5	TRBV28	CASSLTGTGQDQPQHF	TGTGCCAGCAGTTTAACCGGGACAGGGCAGGATCAGCCCCAGCATTTT
.	.	TRBJ1-6	TRBV28	CASSFLNGYNSPLHF	TGTGCCAGCAGTTTCCTTAACGGCTATAATTCACCCCTCCACTTT
.	.	TRBJ1-1	TRBV4-2	CASSQEVTHMNTEAFF	TGTGCCAGCAGCCAAGAAGTAACCCACATGAACACTGAAGCTTTCTTT
many	.	TRBJ2-1	TRBV19	CASSRGRLRSSYNEQFF	TGTGCCAGTAGTAGGGGGAGGCTAAGAAGCTCCTACAATGAGCAGTTCTTC
.	.	TRBJ2-5	TRBV11-2	CASSLFGRQETQYF	TGTGCCAGCAGCTTATTTGGCCGGCAAGAGACCCAGTACTTC
many	.	TRBJ2-2	TRBV3-1	CASSHKGTGELFF	TGTGCCAGCAGCCATAAGGGGACCGGGGAGCTGTTTTTT
.	.	TRBJ2-2	TRBV3-1	CASSQDTAGELFF	TGTGCCAGCAGCCAAGATACGGCCGGGGAGCTGTTTTTT
many	TRBD1	TRBJ1-2	TRBV12-3/TRBV12-4	CASSPNRQGSHYGYTF	TGTGCCAGCAGTCCTAACCGACAGGGCTCTCACTATGGCTACACCTTC
many	.	TRBJ2-7	TRBV10-3	CAISQSTREQYF	TGTGCCATCAGTCAGTCCACTCGGGAGCAGTACTTC
many	.	TRBJ2-7	TRBV6-1	CASSPTWDRYEQYF	TGTGCCAGCAGTCCAACATGGGACCGGTACGAGCAGTACTTC
many	.	TRBJ2-1	TRBV20-1	CSASITGLSSYNEQFF	TGCAGTGCTAGTATTACAGGGCTTAGCTCCTACAATGAGCAGTTCTTC
.	.	TRBJ2-6	TRBV2	CASSELTGANVLTF	TGTGCCAGCAGTGAGTTAACCGGGGCCAACGTCCTGACTTTC
many	.	TRBJ1-5	TRBV6-1	CASSEYGGDNSNQPQHF	TGTGCCAGCAGTGAATACGGTGGGGATAATAGCAATCAGCCCCAGCATTTT
many	.	TRBJ2-7	TRBV30	CAWSPNYEQYF	TGTGCCTGGAGCCCCAATTACGAGCAGTACTTC
.	TRBD1	TRBJ2-5	TRBV5-4	CASSGTGRETQYF	TGTGCCAGCAGCGGGACAGGGAGGGAGACCCAGTACTTC
once	TRBD1	TRBJ1-2	TRBV6-1	CASSRDRGLGGYTF	TGTGCCAGCAGCCGGGACAGGGGGCTCGGTGGCTACACCTTC
many	TRBD2	TRBJ2-1	TRBV9	CASSVTGLAHEQFF	TGTGCCAGCAGCGTAACCGGACTAGCCCATGAGCAGTTCTTC